The source of this TCR beta chain is a study of a mutant IDH1 vaccine in newly diagnosed glioma. Background on the study: Each patient was administered eight vaccinations, scheduled in weeks 1, 3, 5, 7, 11, 15, 19 and 23. Beforehand, treatment had been radiotherapy, temozolomide, or both; the majority received both.

The CDR3 loop spans 14 amino acids. Trimming shortened V by 3 bases and J by 0 bases, and 5 bases separated the two germline ends. Germline CDR1 and CDR2: SGHTA and FQGNSA. As for this clone: Its antigen remains unknown.

The assay was immunoSEQ multiplex PCR, and TCRdb's table has in-frame clones only and misses some. The table lists tens of thousands of clones, approximately 78% of them singletons. Time point specified: week 23, last vaccination. Each dose of the vaccine consisted of 300 ug of mutant IDH1 20-mer peptide, with topical imiquimod. Here the sequenced sample was PBMCs, taken from a glioma patient whose treatment included an IDH1 peptide vaccine. This TCR was recovered from a man aged 25-40 years with glioma. The chain has TRBV7-2 and TRBJ2-2; D not resolved. The chain's CDR3 is CASSFSSNTGELFF. In DNA, the CDR3 is TGTGCCAGCAGCTTCTCCTCGAACACCGGGGAGCTGTTTTTT.